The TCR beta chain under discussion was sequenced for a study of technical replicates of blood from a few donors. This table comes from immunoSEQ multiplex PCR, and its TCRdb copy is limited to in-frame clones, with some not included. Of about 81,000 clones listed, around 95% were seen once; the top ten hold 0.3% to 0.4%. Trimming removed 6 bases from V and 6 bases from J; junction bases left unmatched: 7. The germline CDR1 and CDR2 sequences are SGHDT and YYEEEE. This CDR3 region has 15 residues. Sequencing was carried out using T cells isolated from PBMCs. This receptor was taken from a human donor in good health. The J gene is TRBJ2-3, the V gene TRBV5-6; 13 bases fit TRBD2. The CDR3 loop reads CASIRTSGRPDTQYF. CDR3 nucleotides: TGTGCCAGCATCAGGACTAGCGGGAGACCGGATACGCAGTATTTT. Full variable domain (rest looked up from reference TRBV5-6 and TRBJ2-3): DAGVTQSPTHLIKTRGQQVTLRCSPKSGHDTVSWYQQALGQGPQFIFQYYEEEERQRGNFPDRFSGHQFPNYSSELNVNALLLGDSALYLCASIRTSGRPDTQYFGPGTRLTVL.